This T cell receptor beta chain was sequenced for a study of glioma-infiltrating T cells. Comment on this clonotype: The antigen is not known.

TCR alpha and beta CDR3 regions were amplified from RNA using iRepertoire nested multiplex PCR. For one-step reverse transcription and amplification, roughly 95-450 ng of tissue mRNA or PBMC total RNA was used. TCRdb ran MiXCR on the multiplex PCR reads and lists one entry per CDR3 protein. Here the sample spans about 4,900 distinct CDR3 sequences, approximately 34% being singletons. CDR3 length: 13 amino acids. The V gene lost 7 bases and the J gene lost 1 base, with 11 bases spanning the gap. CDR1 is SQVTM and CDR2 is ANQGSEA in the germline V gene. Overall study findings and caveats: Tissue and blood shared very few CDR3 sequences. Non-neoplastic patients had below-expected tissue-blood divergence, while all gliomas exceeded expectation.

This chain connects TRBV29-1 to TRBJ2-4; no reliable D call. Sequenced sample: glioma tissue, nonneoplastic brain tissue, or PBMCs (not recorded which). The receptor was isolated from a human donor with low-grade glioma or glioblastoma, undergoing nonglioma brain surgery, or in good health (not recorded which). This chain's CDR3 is CSAENKAKNIQYF. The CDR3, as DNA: TGCAGCGCCGAAAACAAGGCCAAAAACATTCAGTACTTC.